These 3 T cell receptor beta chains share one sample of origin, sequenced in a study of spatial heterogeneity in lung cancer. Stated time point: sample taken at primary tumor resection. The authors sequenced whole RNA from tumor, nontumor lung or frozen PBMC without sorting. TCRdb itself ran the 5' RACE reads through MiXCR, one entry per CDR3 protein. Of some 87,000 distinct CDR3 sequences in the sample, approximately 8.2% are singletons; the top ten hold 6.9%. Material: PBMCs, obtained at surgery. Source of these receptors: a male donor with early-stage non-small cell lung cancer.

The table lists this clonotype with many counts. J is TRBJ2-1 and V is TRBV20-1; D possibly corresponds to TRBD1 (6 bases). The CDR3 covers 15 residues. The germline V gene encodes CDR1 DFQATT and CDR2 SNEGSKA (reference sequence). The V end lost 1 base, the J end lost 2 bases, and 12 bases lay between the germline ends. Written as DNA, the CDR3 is TGCAGTGCTAGAGGACCCCGGGACACCTACAATGAGCAGTTCTTC. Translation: CSARGPRDTYNEQFF.

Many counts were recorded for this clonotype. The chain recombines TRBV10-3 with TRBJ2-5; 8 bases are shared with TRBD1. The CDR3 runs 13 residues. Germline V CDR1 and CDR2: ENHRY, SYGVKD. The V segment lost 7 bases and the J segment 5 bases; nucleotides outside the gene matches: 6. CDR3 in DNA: TGTGCCATCAACGACAGGGGAGAGGAGACCCAGTACTTC. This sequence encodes CAINDRGEETQYF.

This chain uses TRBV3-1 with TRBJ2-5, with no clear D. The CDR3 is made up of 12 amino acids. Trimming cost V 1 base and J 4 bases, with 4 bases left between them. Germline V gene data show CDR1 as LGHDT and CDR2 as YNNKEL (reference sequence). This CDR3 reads CASSQAGETQYF. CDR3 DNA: TGTGCCAGCAGCCAAGCTGGAGAGACCCAGTACTTC.